Listed below are T cell receptor beta chains from one sample, sequenced in a study of breast tumors, draining lymph nodes, adjacent tissues. Each CDR3 protein is one row after TCRdb ran MiXCR on the multiplex PCR reads. The repertoire holds roughly 110,000 distinct CDR3 sequences, with roughly 33% as singletons. The sample was axillary lymph node tissue. These TCRs come from a female donor with breast cancer. Some clones in this sample may be carry-over from other donors' samples. The CDR3 runs from the conserved cysteine through the conserved F or W. The D gene is left open where the match is weak. The size entry is marked missing in some rows and otherwise reads once, few, many or a size class.

abundance: NA
v_gene: TRBV5-1
j_gene: TRBJ2-1
d_gene: NA
CDR3aa: CASSLGPGQSATDTQFF
CDR3nt: TGCGCCAGCAGCTTGGGCCCTGGTCAATCCGCGACAGATACGCAGTTCTTT

abundance: many
v_gene: TRBV6-6
j_gene: TRBJ2-1
d_gene: TRBD1
CDR3aa: CASRRQGSSYLTYNEQFF
CDR3nt: TGTGCCAGCAGGCGACAGGGCTCCTCCTACTTAACCTACAATGAGCAGTTCTTC

abundance: NA
v_gene: TRBV24-1
j_gene: TRBJ2-3
d_gene: NA
CDR3aa: CATSDAPGVDTQYF
CDR3nt: TGTGCCACCAGTGATGCCCCGGGAGTAGATACGCAGTATTTT

abundance: many
v_gene: TRBV5-6
j_gene: TRBJ1-5
d_gene: TRBD1
CDR3aa: CASSTFQGADGNQPQHF
CDR3nt: TGTGCCAGCAGCACCTTTCAGGGGGCTGATGGCAATCAGCCCCAGCATTTT

abundance: many
v_gene: TRBV6-6
j_gene: TRBJ1-2
d_gene: NA
CDR3aa: CASSHSNRQSDLSGYTF
CDR3nt: TGTGCCAGCAGTCACTCTAACAGACAGTCGGACCTCTCTGGCTACACCTTC

abundance: NA
v_gene: TRBV9
j_gene: TRBJ1-1
d_gene: TRBD1
CDR3aa: CASSELDRGHTEAFF
CDR3nt: TGTGCCAGCAGCGAGCTGGACAGGGGGCACACTGAAGCTTTCTTT

abundance: many
v_gene: TRBV15
j_gene: TRBJ1-3
d_gene: NA
CDR3aa: CATSRGDMSSGNTIYF
CDR3nt: TGTGCCACCAGCAGAGGGGACATGAGCTCTGGAAACACCATATATTTT

abundance: many
v_gene: TRBV18
j_gene: TRBJ1-6
d_gene: NA
CDR3aa: CASSPLEHNSPLHF
CDR3nt: TGTGCCAGCTCACCATTAGAGCATAATTCACCCCTCCACTTT

abundance: many
v_gene: TRBV30
j_gene: TRBJ1-6
d_gene: NA
CDR3aa: CAWSFGQKNSPLHF
CDR3nt: TGTGCCTGGAGTTTCGGACAGAAGAATTCACCCCTCCACTTT

abundance: NA
v_gene: TRBV15
j_gene: TRBJ2-7
d_gene: NA
CDR3aa: CATSRESSSSYEQYF
CDR3nt: TGTGCCACCAGCAGAGAAAGCAGCAGCTCCTACGAGCAGTACTTC

abundance: NA
v_gene: TRBV5-1
j_gene: TRBJ2-5
d_gene: TRBD1
CDR3aa: CASSRGGWGDTQYF
CDR3nt: TGCGCCAGCAGCCGAGGGGGCTGGGGAGACACCCAGTACTTC

abundance: many
v_gene: TRBV20-1
j_gene: TRBJ2-3
d_gene: TRBD2
CDR3aa: CSASSLAGPTDTQYF
CDR3nt: TGCAGTGCTAGCTCTCTAGCGGGCCCCACAGATACGCAGTATTTT

abundance: many
v_gene: TRBV20-1
j_gene: TRBJ1-5
d_gene: TRBD1
CDR3aa: CSAPDRGRNQPQHF
CDR3nt: TGCAGTGCTCCGGACAGGGGTCGAAATCAGCCCCAGCATTTT

abundance: many
v_gene: TRBV28
j_gene: TRBJ1-6
d_gene: TRBD1
CDR3aa: CASSLGQRYNSPLHF
CDR3nt: TGTGCCAGCAGCCTGGGACAGCGATATAATTCACCCCTCCACTTT

abundance: NA
v_gene: TRBV2
j_gene: TRBJ2-3
d_gene: NA
CDR3aa: CASRAGTASTDTQYF
CDR3nt: TGTGCCAGCAGGGCCGGGACGGCTAGCACAGATACGCAGTATTTT

abundance: many
v_gene: TRBV5-6
j_gene: TRBJ2-5
d_gene: NA
CDR3aa: CASSLLQALKETQYF
CDR3nt: TGTGCCAGCAGCTTGCTACAGGCTCTAAAAGAGACCCAGTACTTC

abundance: NA
v_gene: TRBV29-1
j_gene: TRBJ1-2
d_gene: NA
CDR3aa: CSVDSGDGYTF
CDR3nt: TGCAGCGTTGACTCAGGGGATGGCTACACCTTC

abundance: many
v_gene: TRBV5-1
j_gene: TRBJ2-5
d_gene: TRBD2
CDR3aa: CASSTGSGSFIETQYF
CDR3nt: TGCGCCAGCAGCACGGGGAGCGGGAGTTTCATTGAGACCCAGTACTTC

abundance: many
v_gene: TRBV7-9
j_gene: TRBJ2-7
d_gene: TRBD1
CDR3aa: CASSPEDRAEQYF
CDR3nt: TGTGCCAGCAGCCCCGAGGACAGGGCCGAGCAGTACTTC

abundance: many
v_gene: TRBV12-3/TRBV12-4
j_gene: TRBJ2-3
d_gene: TRBD2
CDR3aa: CASSTTTSGGGDTQYF
CDR3nt: TGTGCCAGCAGTACCACCACTAGCGGGGGGGGGGATACGCAGTATTTT